This T cell receptor (beta chain) derives from a study of cytomegalovirus exposure and HLA in healthy donors. The study's findings and limits: Most TCR sequences were rare, but some public TCRs occurred in many donors.

This clone was observed once. Its antigen is as yet unknown. V dropped 1 base and J dropped 3; count of bases not matched to a gene: 19. The length of the CDR3 is 20 residues. Germline V gives CDR1 MNHEY, CDR2 SMNVEV (reference sequence). Using immunoSEQ multiplex PCR, the repertoire was profiled, and TCRdb retains in-frame clones only, with some absent. The table shows about 150,000 clones, with roughly nine tenths occurring only once. This sequence joins TRBV27 and TRBJ2-7, with 9 bases identical to TRBD1. The source is a woman aged 18 to 35 in good health and CMV-seropositive. The sample was PBMCs. CDR3 residues: CASSLFTFLPGQGYLYEQYF. CDR3 coding DNA: TGTGCCAGCAGTTTATTCACCTTCCTCCCGGGACAGGGTTATCTCTACGAGCAGTACTTC.